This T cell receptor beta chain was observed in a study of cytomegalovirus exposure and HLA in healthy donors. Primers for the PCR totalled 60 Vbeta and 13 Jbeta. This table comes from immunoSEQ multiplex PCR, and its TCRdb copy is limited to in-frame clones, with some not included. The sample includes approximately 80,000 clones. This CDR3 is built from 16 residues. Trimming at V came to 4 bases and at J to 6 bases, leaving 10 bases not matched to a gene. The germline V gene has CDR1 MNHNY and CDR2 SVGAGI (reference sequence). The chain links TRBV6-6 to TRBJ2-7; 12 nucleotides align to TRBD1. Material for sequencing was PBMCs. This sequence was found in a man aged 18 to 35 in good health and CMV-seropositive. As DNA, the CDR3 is TGTGCCAGCAGTTGGAGCCTGGGACAGGGGGCCAGCGAGCAGTACTTC. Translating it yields CASSWSLGQGASEQYF.